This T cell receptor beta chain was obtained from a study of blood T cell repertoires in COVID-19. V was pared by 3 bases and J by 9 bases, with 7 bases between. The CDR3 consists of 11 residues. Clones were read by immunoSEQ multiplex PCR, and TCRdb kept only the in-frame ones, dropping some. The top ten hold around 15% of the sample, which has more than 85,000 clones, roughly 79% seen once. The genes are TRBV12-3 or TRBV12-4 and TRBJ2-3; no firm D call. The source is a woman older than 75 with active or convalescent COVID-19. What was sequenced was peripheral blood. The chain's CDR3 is CASSFRSTQYF. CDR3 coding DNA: TGTGCCAGCAGTTTTCGTTCCACGCAGTATTTT.